This TCR beta chain was sequenced during a study of neurological immune-mediated disorders. Time point reported: longitudinal time-point 2. There are many counts of this clonotype. TCRdb reanalysed the 5' RACE reads using MiXCR and keeps one entry per CDR3 protein. The sample has about 49,000 distinct CDR3 sequences; 10% to 15% are singletons. The TCR comes from a male donor with HTLV-1-associated myelopathy (HAM/TSP). The specimen was PBMCs.

CDR3 in amino acids: CSAIFRDNYGYTF. In nucleotides, the CDR3 is TGCAGTGCTATATTCAGGGACAACTATGGCTACACCTTC. J is TRBJ1-2 and V is TRBV20-1, with D possibly TRBD1 on 5 matching bases. Germline V lookup: CDR1 DFQATT, CDR2 SNEGSKA (reference sequence). V was clipped by 4 bases and J by 2 bases, with 11 bases between them. This CDR3 region has 13 residues.